Listed below are T cell receptor beta chains from one sample, sequenced in a study of cytomegalovirus exposure and HLA in healthy donors. Profiling relied on immunoSEQ multiplex PCR, and the TCRdb table lists in-frame clones only, not all of them. The top ten clones hold just under 3% of a sample with 160,000 or so clones, more than 75% of them seen once. The sequenced material came from PBMCs. The receptors come from a man aged 18 to 35 in good health and CMV-seronegative. Both conserved end residues are part of each CDR3. The size of a clone is reported for some rows only, either as once, few or many, or as a class for expanded clones.

clone_size,j_call,v_call,cdr3_aa
-,TRBJ2-1,TRBV10-2,CASSEVSGGRDEQFF
-,TRBJ2-1,TRBV7-2,CASSLVRGNNEQFF
-,TRBJ2-1,TRBV6-6,CASSYATGSNNEQFF
-,TRBJ1-1,TRBV9,CASSAPPGEAEAFF
-,TRBJ2-2,TRBV28,CASRQGENTGELFF
few,TRBJ1-2,TRBV5-4,CASSFRDRDYGYTF
-,TRBJ2-7,TRBV15,CATSRELSGREDYEQYF
-,TRBJ2-1,TRBV9,CASSGRLAGLNEQFF
-,TRBJ1-2,TRBV7-2,CASSLPGTGGDGYTF
-,TRBJ2-7,TRBV9,CASSVEGLAGDEQYF
-,TRBJ1-2,TRBV5-1,CASSLSQGTNYGYTF
-,TRBJ1-2,TRBV7-6,CASSPGGGQPTNYGYTF
-,TRBJ1-5,TRBV5-5,CASSFQGQAYQPQHF
-,TRBJ2-3,TRBV6-1,CASKLRFGTDTQYF
-,TRBJ2-1,TRBV9,CASSVDWTSGLYNEQFF
-,TRBJ2-1,TRBV4-2,CASSQDLLLSGRARYEQFF
many,TRBJ1-1,TRBV20-1,CSAGDSTEAFF
-,TRBJ1-2,TRBV28,CASSLILQGNYGYTF
-,TRBJ1-1,TRBV18,CASSPSDYRGSFTEAFF
-,TRBJ2-5,TRBV7-9,CASSLTSGGETQYF
once,TRBJ2-3,TRBV5-1,CASSFSLQLGDTDTQYF
-,TRBJ1-4,TRBV30,CAWSLDRQKLFF
medium-sized,TRBJ2-1,TRBV6-1,CASSELAGGQDEQFF
once,TRBJ2-7,TRBV11-2,CASSLRQGYEQYF
-,TRBJ1-2,TRBV6-5,CASRRGEGGYTF
once,TRBJ2-3,TRBV28,CASSPASGHITDTQYF
-,TRBJ1-1,TRBV11-2,CASSSANFRGEAFF
-,TRBJ1-6,TRBV10-3,CAISDSPTGGNSPLHF
-,TRBJ2-3,TRBV5-4,CASKTSPSTDTQYF
-,TRBJ1-2,TRBV5-5,CASSLAAASGGGYTF
-,TRBJ2-1,TRBV5-4,CASSLRGTGTNEQFF
-,TRBJ2-1,TRBV10-3,CAIRESNNEQFF
-,TRBJ2-3,TRBV5-4,CASSLDPGREVKDTQYF
-,TRBJ1-6,TRBV10-3,CAISESRLRTANSPLHF
-,TRBJ2-7,TRBV7-2,CASSLQTSGTYEQYF
-,TRBJ1-1,TRBV27,CASNSGEFSTEAFF
few,TRBJ2-2,TRBV5-4,CASSPGSLDGELFF
-,TRBJ2-3,TRBV2,CASKVQGIGTDTQYF
-,TRBJ1-5,TRBV25-1,CASSGETGLRPQHF
once,TRBJ2-7,TRBV27,CASSPSTGSHEQYF
-,TRBJ2-1,TRBV4-3,CASSQDRFSTGDHNEQFF
-,TRBJ1-4,TRBV18,CASSPDRGVNEKLFF
-,TRBJ1-2,TRBV7-9,CASSNLRSETSYGYTF